These T cell receptor beta chains were read from a single sample in a study of blood T cell repertoires in COVID-19. Data came from immunoSEQ multiplex PCR; TCRdb stores just in-frame clones and leaves some out. The profile shows 250,000 to 350,000 clones, about 90% of them singletons. The material sequenced was PBMCs or T cells enriched from blood (not recorded which). The receptor set was obtained from a woman younger than 35 with acute COVID-19. CDR3s include the opening cysteine and the closing phenylalanine or tryptophan. Fields, in order: J gene, V gene, D gene, clone size, CDR3 DNA, CDR3 protein. The D gene is left open where the match is weak. Size is omitted from some rows. Given values are once, few, many or a class for expanded clones.

J: TRBJ2-1; V: TRBV18; D: TRBD2; size: -; DNA: TGTGCCAGCTCACCAGTAGGACTAGCGGGAAACAATGAGCAGTTCTTC; CDR3: CASSPVGLAGNNEQFF
J: TRBJ1-1; V: TRBV6-6; D: -; size: few; DNA: TGTGCCAGCAGGCCCCCGGGGGTCGGCACTGAAGCTTTCTTT; CDR3: CASRPPGVGTEAFF
J: TRBJ2-7; V: TRBV7-2; D: TRBD2; size: -; DNA: TGTGCCAGCAGCCCAAAACTAGCGGGAAGGGACGAGCAGTACTTC; CDR3: CASSPKLAGRDEQYF
J: TRBJ2-1; V: TRBV7-9; D: -; size: -; DNA: TGTGCCAGCAGCTTAGCTGCGGGGACCTACAATGAGCAGTTCTTC; CDR3: CASSLAAGTYNEQFF
J: TRBJ1-5; V: TRBV15; D: -; size: -; DNA: TGTGCCACCAGCAGATTTGACCCAGGGGAGAATCAGCCCCAGCATTTT; CDR3: CATSRFDPGENQPQHF
J: TRBJ2-5; V: TRBV6-6; D: -; size: -; DNA: TGTGCCAGCAGTTCGCACGACAGCCCCCAAGAGACCCAGTACTTC; CDR3: CASSSHDSPQETQYF
J: TRBJ1-2; V: TRBV28; D: -; size: -; DNA: TGTGCCAGCAGTTTCCGCAGGATTACCTATGGCTACACCTTC; CDR3: CASSFRRITYGYTF
J: TRBJ2-3; V: TRBV10-3; D: TRBD2; size: -; DNA: TGTGCCATCAGTGACCCGAAGCGGGAGGGCCCAGATACGCAGTATTTT; CDR3: CAISDPKREGPDTQYF
J: TRBJ2-2; V: TRBV10-3; D: TRBD2; size: -; DNA: TGTGCCACGACTAGCGGGAGGAGCACCGGGGAGCTGTTTTTT; CDR3: CATTSGRSTGELFF
J: TRBJ2-7; V: TRBV5-4; D: TRBD1; size: -; DNA: TGTGCCAGCAGTACTCAAGGGACAGGGTGGGGCGAGCAGTACTTC; CDR3: CASSTQGTGWGEQYF
J: TRBJ2-3; V: TRBV2; D: TRBD2; size: -; DNA: TGTGCCAGCAGTCAACTGAGGACTAGCGGATACACAGATACGCAGTATTTT; CDR3: CASSQLRTSGYTDTQYF
J: TRBJ2-2; V: TRBV4-3; D: -; size: -; DNA: TGCGCCAGCAGCCAAGTGCTAGGAGGGACCGGGGAGCTGTTTTTT; CDR3: CASSQVLGGTGELFF
J: TRBJ2-5; V: TRBV7-9; D: -; size: -; DNA: TGTGCCAGCAGCACTAGGTACCAAGAGACCCAGTACTTC; CDR3: CASSTRYQETQYF
J: TRBJ1-5; V: TRBV6-5; D: -; size: -; DNA: TGTGCCAGCAGCAGCGGAGGGAGCAATCAGCCCCAGCATTTT; CDR3: CASSSGGSNQPQHF
J: TRBJ2-3; V: TRBV5-8; D: TRBD2; size: -; DNA: TGTGCCAGCAGCTTGGATACGGGGGGTAGCACAGATACGCAGTATTTT; CDR3: CASSLDTGGSTDTQYF
J: TRBJ1-2; V: TRBV27; D: -; size: -; DNA: TGTGCCAGCAGTCCCGGCGGCGGGGCCTATGGCTACACCTTC; CDR3: CASSPGGGAYGYTF
J: TRBJ2-1; V: TRBV6-5; D: TRBD2; size: -; DNA: TGTGCCACCTATAGCGGGGGGCACTACAATGAGCAGTTCTTC; CDR3: CATYSGGHYNEQFF
J: TRBJ2-7; V: TRBV27; D: -; size: -; DNA: TGTGCCAGCAGCCCCCCGGGTCTTTCCTACGAGCAGTACTTC; CDR3: CASSPPGLSYEQYF
J: TRBJ2-3; V: TRBV5-1; D: -; size: -; DNA: TGCGCCAGCAGCTCACAGGGTACGCCGATTGGAGACACAGATACGCAGTATTTT; CDR3: CASSSQGTPIGDTDTQYF
J: TRBJ2-7; V: TRBV12-3/TRBV12-4; D: -; size: -; DNA: TGTGCCAGCAGTTTACGCAGGGCCTACGAGCAGTACTTC; CDR3: CASSLRRAYEQYF
J: TRBJ2-2; V: TRBV19; D: -; size: once; DNA: TGTGCCAGTACCCTCGGCAGGCGCGCCGGGGAGCTGTTTTTT; CDR3: CASTLGRRAGELFF
J: TRBJ2-1; V: TRBV4-2; D: TRBD2; size: few; DNA: TGTGCCAGCAGCCTCAGCGGGAGGGGCGATGAGCAGTTCTTC; CDR3: CASSLSGRGDEQFF
J: TRBJ2-3; V: TRBV7-8; D: TRBD2; size: -; DNA: TGTGCCAGCAGCCCTCGGACTAGCGTAGCGACAGATACGCAGTATTTT; CDR3: CASSPRTSVATDTQYF
J: TRBJ2-1; V: TRBV9; D: TRBD2; size: -; DNA: TGTGCCAGCAGCCCCCGGACTAGCGGGAGGGCCTTGAATGAGCAGTTCTTC; CDR3: CASSPRTSGRALNEQFF
J: TRBJ2-5; V: TRBV5-1; D: TRBD2; size: -; DNA: TGCGCCAGCAGCTTGGGGACTAGCGCGACCAAAGAGACCCAGTACTTC; CDR3: CASSLGTSATKETQYF
J: TRBJ2-1; V: TRBV4-2; D: TRBD2; size: -; DNA: TGTGCCAGCAGCCAAGACCCCCTGGCTAGCGGGGGTAATGAGCAGTTCTTC; CDR3: CASSQDPLASGGNEQFF
J: TRBJ2-1; V: TRBV28; D: TRBD2; size: -; DNA: TGTGCCAGCAGTTTATTCATGGGGCTAGCGGGAGACAAGAATGAGCAGTTCTTC; CDR3: CASSLFMGLAGDKNEQFF
J: TRBJ1-5; V: TRBV5-6; D: -; size: -; DNA: TGTGCCAGCAGCTTGGTCCGGGACACCGATCAGCCCCAGCATTTT; CDR3: CASSLVRDTDQPQHF
J: TRBJ1-4; V: TRBV4-1; D: TRBD1; size: -; DNA: TGCGCCAGCAGCTTACATGGGACAGGGGAAGAAAAACTGTTTTTT; CDR3: CASSLHGTGEEKLFF
J: TRBJ2-1; V: TRBV3-1/TRBV3-2; D: -; size: -; DNA: TGTGCCAGCAGCCAATTAGCGGAGAACCACAATGAGCAGTTCTTC; CDR3: CASSQLAENHNEQFF
J: TRBJ2-1; V: TRBV6-2/TRBV6-3; D: TRBD2; size: -; DNA: TGTGCCAGCAGTTACCCCGGGACTAGCATCCTTTCCGGCAATGAGCAGTTCTTC; CDR3: CASSYPGTSILSGNEQFF
J: TRBJ2-5; V: TRBV5-6; D: TRBD1; size: -; DNA: TGTGCCAGCAGCTCAATCGGACAGGGGACAGCCCAAGAGACCCAGTACTTC; CDR3: CASSSIGQGTAQETQYF
J: TRBJ1-2; V: TRBV4-2; D: -; size: -; DNA: TGTGCCAGCAGCCAAGATCTCAGGGTGACCTATGGCTACACCTTC; CDR3: CASSQDLRVTYGYTF
J: TRBJ2-1; V: TRBV3-1/TRBV3-2; D: TRBD2; size: -; DNA: TGTGCCAGCAGCCAAGGTCCCAGCGGGAGTTCTCGGTTCTTC; CDR3: CASSQGPSGSSRFF